Sequencing of this T cell receptor (beta chain) was carried out in a study of T cell repertoires in cytomegalovirus infection. Study overall: Both CMV infection and a matching HLA type were indicated by public TCR beta signatures. Study-level points and caveats: Cumulative frequency (of public TCR beta family members) identified carriers of CMV plus the relevant HLA. HLA-C-restricted TCR beta clonotypes specific for CMV led the ex vivo response.

This clonotype has a count of ten or more. What it binds is unknown. In germline, CDR1 is SGHTA, CDR2 FQGNSA. The CDR3 sequence is 15 residues long. Trimming removed 1 base at V and 2 bases at J, with 10 bases between. Using its own MiXCR run on the reads, TCRdb lists one record per CDR3 protein. The sample contains some 700,000 distinct CDR3 sequences, roughly 35% of which appear only once. The TCR was taken from a human donor in good health (CMV status not recorded). Some clones in this sample may be carry-over from other donors' samples. The chain employs TRBV7-2 and TRBJ2-3, with D unresolved. The specimen sequenced was PBMCs. The CDR3 protein is CASSLVASLTDTQYF. The DNA for the CDR3 is TGTGCCAGCAGCTTAGTGGCCAGTCTCACAGATACGCAGTATTTT.